The rows below give T cell receptor beta chains drawn from one sample of a study of blood T cells in healthy people across ages. TCRdb ran MiXCR on the 5' RACE reads and lists one entry per CDR3 protein. Found here are fewer than 900,000 distinct CDR3 sequences, 35% to 40% of them singletons; the top ten hold about an eighth. Sequenced: blood. The receptor set was obtained from a man younger than 35 in good health. CDR3s include the opening cysteine and the closing phenylalanine or tryptophan. A D gene is named only where the DNA matches it firmly.

V gene: TRBV12-3/TRBV12-4; CDR3 length: 15; D gene: TRBD2; J gene: TRBJ2-7; CDR3 protein: CASSPPLAETYEQYF
V gene: TRBV6-6; CDR3 length: 15; D gene: -; J gene: TRBJ1-6; CDR3 protein: CASSLRDGDNSPLHF
V gene: TRBV2; CDR3 length: 18; D gene: TRBD2; J gene: TRBJ2-3; CDR3 protein: CASSGTSGGVTSTDTQYF
V gene: TRBV12-3/TRBV12-4; CDR3 length: 13; D gene: -; J gene: TRBJ1-5; CDR3 protein: CASSLDGFPPQHF
V gene: TRBV20-1; CDR3 length: 13; D gene: -; J gene: TRBJ2-7; CDR3 protein: CSARRPSSYEQYF
V gene: TRBV5-1; CDR3 length: 17; D gene: -; J gene: TRBJ2-1; CDR3 protein: CASSLTGGPSSYNEQFF
V gene: TRBV5-1; CDR3 length: 15; D gene: TRBD2; J gene: TRBJ2-5; CDR3 protein: CASSTSGAYQETQYF
V gene: TRBV4-3; CDR3 length: 14; D gene: -; J gene: TRBJ1-1; CDR3 protein: CASSHSRSDTEAFF
V gene: TRBV4-1; CDR3 length: 15; D gene: TRBD1; J gene: TRBJ1-2; CDR3 protein: CASSPQGAESYGYTF
V gene: TRBV4-2; CDR3 length: 15; D gene: TRBD1; J gene: TRBJ2-7; CDR3 protein: CASSQEGTGTYEQYF
V gene: TRBV6-5; CDR3 length: 16; D gene: -; J gene: TRBJ2-3; CDR3 protein: CASSYARGRWTDTQYF
V gene: TRBV6-2/TRBV6-3; CDR3 length: 13; D gene: -; J gene: TRBJ2-1; CDR3 protein: CASSYDSRNEQFF
V gene: TRBV3-1; CDR3 length: 16; D gene: TRBD1; J gene: TRBJ2-1; CDR3 protein: CAGSQEDRGPYNEQFF
V gene: TRBV28; CDR3 length: 13; D gene: -; J gene: TRBJ2-1; CDR3 protein: CASRYFGKNEQFF
V gene: TRBV20-1; CDR3 length: 14; D gene: -; J gene: TRBJ2-7; CDR3 protein: CSARGQLSSYEQYF
V gene: TRBV12-3/TRBV12-4; CDR3 length: 16; D gene: TRBD1; J gene: TRBJ1-6; CDR3 protein: CASSRGRTGEGSPLHF
V gene: TRBV5-1; CDR3 length: 17; D gene: TRBD1; J gene: TRBJ2-3; CDR3 protein: CASRQRWDRGKTDTQYF
V gene: TRBV5-1; CDR3 length: 14; D gene: -; J gene: TRBJ1-1; CDR3 protein: CASSLVQPNTEAFF
V gene: TRBV20-1; CDR3 length: 13; D gene: -; J gene: TRBJ1-5; CDR3 protein: CSAMRTFNQPQHF
V gene: TRBV20-1; CDR3 length: 14; D gene: -; J gene: TRBJ2-3; CDR3 protein: CSSHGGRGKDTQYF
V gene: TRBV5-6; CDR3 length: 14; D gene: -; J gene: TRBJ2-1; CDR3 protein: CASSLNPGPNEQFF
V gene: TRBV20-1; CDR3 length: 16; D gene: TRBD1; J gene: TRBJ2-1; CDR3 protein: CSAPPRTGVWGNEQFF
V gene: TRBV7-9; CDR3 length: 16; D gene: TRBD1; J gene: TRBJ1-5; CDR3 protein: CASSLEAGGNNQPQHF
V gene: TRBV30; CDR3 length: 15; D gene: -; J gene: TRBJ2-3; CDR3 protein: CAWSPDRGGTDTQYF
V gene: TRBV20-1; CDR3 length: 12; D gene: -; J gene: TRBJ1-5; CDR3 protein: CSLGRFNQPQHF
V gene: TRBV12-3/TRBV12-4; CDR3 length: 14; D gene: -; J gene: TRBJ2-3; CDR3 protein: CASTKGVGTDTQYF
V gene: TRBV5-1; CDR3 length: 15; D gene: TRBD2; J gene: TRBJ2-1; CDR3 protein: CASSFPSGRANEQFF
V gene: TRBV4-3; CDR3 length: 16; D gene: TRBD2; J gene: -; CDR3 protein: CASSHRLAGEHNEQYF
V gene: TRBV29-1; CDR3 length: 13; D gene: -; J gene: TRBJ1-2; CDR3 protein: CSGSLGGNYGYTF
V gene: TRBV6-2/TRBV6-3; CDR3 length: 14; D gene: -; J gene: TRBJ2-2; CDR3 protein: CASRGRANTGELFF
V gene: TRBV9; CDR3 length: 15; D gene: -; J gene: TRBJ2-2; CDR3 protein: CASSGDHVKTGELFF
V gene: TRBV27; CDR3 length: 15; D gene: TRBD1; J gene: TRBJ1-5; CDR3 protein: CASSPAWDSGGPQHF
V gene: TRBV2; CDR3 length: 17; D gene: -; J gene: TRBJ2-5; CDR3 protein: CASSEARAYREYNEQYF
V gene: TRBV20-1; CDR3 length: 15; D gene: -; J gene: -; CDR3 protein: CSASNRRRDPYEQYF
V gene: TRBV7-2; CDR3 length: 16; D gene: -; J gene: TRBJ2-1; CDR3 protein: CASSFLDKGPFGEQFF
V gene: TRBV28; CDR3 length: 16; D gene: -; J gene: TRBJ2-5; CDR3 protein: CASSSTTDRREETQYF
V gene: TRBV4-2; CDR3 length: 13; D gene: -; J gene: TRBJ1-1; CDR3 protein: CASSQERGGEAFF
V gene: TRBV28; CDR3 length: 15; D gene: -; J gene: TRBJ1-5; CDR3 protein: CASSSTPFGNQPQHF
V gene: TRBV27; CDR3 length: 13; D gene: -; J gene: TRBJ2-1; CDR3 protein: CASSTGLFEIQFF
V gene: TRBV5-5; CDR3 length: 17; D gene: TRBD1; J gene: TRBJ1-5; CDR3 protein: CASSLKGTGSSNQPQHF
V gene: TRBV9; CDR3 length: 15; D gene: -; J gene: TRBJ1-2; CDR3 protein: CASSRDSRSFGGYTF
V gene: TRBV6-1; CDR3 length: 16; D gene: -; J gene: TRBJ2-4; CDR3 protein: CASREGLGAAKNIQYF
V gene: TRBV20-1; CDR3 length: 13; D gene: -; J gene: TRBJ2-5; CDR3 protein: CSARDITKETQYF
V gene: TRBV4-2; CDR3 length: 16; D gene: -; J gene: TRBJ1-3; CDR3 protein: CASSSAGHSSGNTIYF
V gene: TRBV18; CDR3 length: 15; D gene: TRBD1; J gene: TRBJ2-1; CDR3 protein: CASSPGTGRDNEQFF
V gene: TRBV6-5; CDR3 length: 14; D gene: TRBD2; J gene: TRBJ2-5; CDR3 protein: CASSDSSGVETQYF
V gene: TRBV29-1; CDR3 length: 13; D gene: -; J gene: TRBJ1-2; CDR3 protein: CSVSGTPRYGYTF
V gene: TRBV30; CDR3 length: 12; D gene: -; J gene: TRBJ1-2; CDR3 protein: CAWLRTAWGYTF
V gene: TRBV4-1; CDR3 length: 14; D gene: -; J gene: TRBJ1-4; CDR3 protein: CASSLAHLNEKLFF
V gene: TRBV30; CDR3 length: 13; D gene: TRBD1; J gene: TRBJ2-3; CDR3 protein: CAWDRGVTDTQYF
V gene: TRBV18; CDR3 length: 14; D gene: -; J gene: TRBJ1-1; CDR3 protein: CASSPAALNTEAFF
V gene: TRBV27; CDR3 length: 15; D gene: -; J gene: TRBJ2-5; CDR3 protein: CASSYSLGNRETQYF
V gene: TRBV2; CDR3 length: 12; D gene: -; J gene: TRBJ1-2; CDR3 protein: CASSALPYGYTF
V gene: TRBV7-3; CDR3 length: 13; D gene: -; J gene: TRBJ2-1; CDR3 protein: CASSWDFTNEQFF
V gene: TRBV12-3/TRBV12-4; CDR3 length: 12; D gene: -; J gene: TRBJ2-7; CDR3 protein: CASSLVTDEQYF
V gene: TRBV2; CDR3 length: 16; D gene: TRBD2; J gene: TRBJ2-5; CDR3 protein: CASSERAGITKETQYF